The next 30 T cell receptor beta chains were all read from a single sample in a study of beta chain features in type 1 diabetes. Their target antigens are unknown. Expressed TCRB transcripts were sequenced because the isolated RNA had all been reverse transcribed beforehand. Measured with immunoSEQ multiplex PCR; TCRdb has only the in-frame clones, and not every one. Of about 150,000 clones in the sample, 9% to 12% are singletons; the top ten hold around 0.5%. Overall study results and limits: In every one of the four CD4+ subsets, TCRB CDR3s were moderately but significantly shorter in Type 1 diabetes patients.

Sequencing input: central memory CD4+ T cells from blood. These receptors originate from a man aged 25 to 45 with type 1 diabetes.

The rearrangement joins TRBV28 to TRBJ1-1, with D possibly being TRBD1 (5 bases). The germline V gene encodes CDR1 MDHEN and CDR2 SYDVKM. This CDR3 region has 16 residues. V lost 2 bases to trimming and J lost 4 bases, with 17 bases between them. CDR3 nucleotides: TGTGCCAGCAGTTTAGGTGGTTATAAGGGGTCCACTGAAGCTTTCTTT. As protein: CASSLGGYKGSTEAFF.

This clone was recorded a few times. The chain recombines TRBV4-1 with TRBJ1-2, with TRBD1 identical over 7 bases. The V and J ends lost 4 bases and 6 bases, in that order; junction bases with no gene match: 5. The CDR3 is made up of 13 amino acids. Germline V gene lookup returns CDR1 MGHRA and CDR2 YSYEKL. The CDR3 is CASSPRDSNGYTF. CDR3 nucleotides: TGCGCCAGCAGCCCCCGGGACAGCAATGGCTACACCTTC.

The chain has TRBV29-1 and TRBJ2-7, with D perhaps TRBD1 (5 bases). The CDR3 loop spans 11 amino acids. Germline assignment: CDR1 SQVTM and CDR2 ANQGSEA. Between the trimmed V and J ends, which lost 7 bases and 5 bases, there was a span of 12 bases. CDR3 nucleotides: TGCAGCGCCACAAAAGGGGACGAGCAGTACTTC. Translation: CSATKGDEQYF.

This clone was recorded a few times. CDR3: CASSLGTGRQTQYF. CDR3 nucleotide sequence: TGCGCCAGCAGCTTGGGGACAGGGAGACAGACCCAGTACTTC. V gene TRBV5-1 combines with J gene TRBJ2-5; TRBD1 aligns across 8 bases. The ends lost 0 bases at V and 6 bases at J; junction bases unmatched: 4. This CDR3 has 14 residues. Looked up from germline, CDR1 is SGHRS and CDR2 is YFSETQ.

In its sample, this clone was seen a few times. The rearrangement uses TRBV5-1 and TRBJ2-5; 14 positions match TRBD2. The CDR3 totals 15 residues. After removal of 4 bases from V and 5 bases from J, the junction contained 4 bases not matched to a gene. The germline V gene has CDR1 SGHRS and CDR2 YFSETQ. The CDR3 here is CASSPGLAGVETQYF. CDR3 sequence (DNA): TGCGCCAGCAGCCCGGGACTAGCGGGAGTGGAGACCCAGTACTTC.

The chain joins TRBV18 to TRBJ2-5; maybe TRBD1 (6 bases). Between the trimmed V and J ends, which lost 4 bases and 4 bases, there was a span of 10 bases. There are 13 residues in the CDR3. The V gene's germline CDR1 is KGHSH and CDR2 LQKENI. CDR3 DNA sequence: TGTGCCAGCTCACGGGGCAGGGGAGAGACCCAGTACTTC. It translates to CASSRGRGETQYF.

The chain carries TRBV27 and TRBJ2-1, with 7 bases fitting TRBD2. This CDR3 region has 16 residues. Germline CDR1 reads MNHEY; CDR2 reads SMNVEV (reference sequence). V lost 4 bases to trimming and J lost 5 bases; unmatched junction nucleotides: 11. CDR3 protein: CASSSGGAGVDNEQFF. In DNA form, the CDR3 reads TGTGCCAGCAGTTCTGGCGGGGCGGGAGTCGACAATGAGCAGTTCTTC.

The chain recombines TRBV7-3 with TRBJ2-1; 9 nucleotides line up with TRBD1. V lost 5 bases to trimming and J lost 6 bases; unmatched junction nucleotides: 11. The length of the CDR3 is 16 residues. Germline V gene data show CDR1 as SGHTA and CDR2 as FQGTGA. The CDR3 here is CASSDRGDLTPNEQFF. DNA for the CDR3: TGTGCCAGCAGCGACAGGGGGGATCTGACCCCCAATGAGCAGTTCTTC.

The rearrangement joins TRBV5-1 to TRBJ2-1, with D maybe TRBD1 (6 bases). V was cut by 4 bases and J by 3 bases, with 14 bases left in between. The CDR3 length is 15 residues. Germline CDR1 reads SGHRS; CDR2 reads YFSETQ. Here the CDR3 DNA reads TGCGCCAGCAGCCAACAAGGGGGAGTCTACAATGAGCAGTTCTTC. It is translated as CASSQQGGVYNEQFF.

The CDR3 spells CASKPFSGTTAKNIQYF. In DNA form, the CDR3 reads TGCGCCAGCAAGCCTTTTAGCGGGACAACAGCCAAAAACATTCAGTACTTC. The chain recombines TRBV5-1 with TRBJ2-4; 8 positions agree with TRBD2. This CDR3 is built from 17 residues. The germline gives CDR1 SGHRS, CDR2 YFSETQ. J lost 0 bases, V lost 6 bases, and 11 bases had no gene match.

At least ten counts were recorded for this clone. V gene TRBV29-1 combines with J gene TRBJ2-5; a possible D gene is TRBD2 (6 bases). Trimming removed 3 bases from V and 4 bases from J, with 15 bases in between. The CDR3 runs to 14 residues. The germline V gene has CDR1 SQVTM and CDR2 ANQGSEA. The DNA of the CDR3 is TGCAGCGTTGATCGCGGGGACGGCGGAGAGACCCAGTACTTC. It encodes CSVDRGDGGETQYF.

This clone occurred a few times. The chain joins TRBV9 to TRBJ2-5; the match to TRBD2 covers 12 bases. The germline CDR1 and CDR2 sequences are SGDLS and YYNGEE. CDR3 length equals 16 residues. The V and J ends lost 2 bases and 4 bases, in that order; junction bases with no gene match: 6. Written as DNA, the CDR3 is TGTGCCAGCAGCGTTGCGCCGGGACTAGCGGGAGAGACCCAGTACTTC. This gives the protein CASSVAPGLAGETQYF.

Points on this clone: Germline and junction disagree at one end, which may indicate a read error. The CDR3 DNA sequence: TGTGCCAGCAGCTCCGAGAGGTCAACAGGGGACCCCCTAGTCTTC. Amino acid sequence: CASSSERSTGDPLVF. The rearrangement links TRBV7-8 to TRBJ2-1, with 7 bases aligning to TRBD1. The CDR3 sequence is 15 residues long. Germline assignment: CDR1 SGHVS and CDR2 FQNEAQ.

The rearrangement uses TRBV10-3 and TRBJ2-3; 9 nucleotides match TRBD1. The J segment lost 1 base and the V segment lost 6 bases, leaving 5 bases of the junction unmatched. Per the germline V gene, CDR1 is ENHRY and CDR2 is SYGVKD. The CDR3 covers 15 residues. The CDR3 nucleotides read TGTGCCATCAGCAGACAGGGGGGAGGCACAGATACGCAGTATTTT. This encodes CAISRQGGGTDTQYF.

About this clone itself: Other nucleotide sequences from this sample produce the same CDR3. The J gene is TRBJ1-1, the V gene TRBV5-1; D not certain. Germline loops: CDR1 SGHRS, CDR2 YFSETQ. The CDR3 has 15 amino acids. Trimming shortened V by 0 bases and J by 1 base, and 10 bases separated the two germline ends. In DNA form, the CDR3 reads TGCGCCAGCAGCTTGGAAGGGAGGCGGAACACTGAAGCTTTCTTT. Translation gives CASSLEGRRNTEAFF.

This clone appeared many times. V gene TRBV25-1 combines with J gene TRBJ2-7, with TRBD1 identical over 8 bases. This CDR3 has 13 amino acids. J lost 8 bases, V lost 7 bases, and 10 bases had no gene match. CDR1 and CDR2 from the germline V gene are MGHDK and SYGVNS. CDR3 region: CASNGRGRLKQYF. In nucleotides, the CDR3 is TGTGCCAGCAATGGCAGGGGGCGCTTAAAGCAGTACTTC.

About this clone itself: The germline gene is not matched at one end of the junction; a read error may be the cause. This chain links TRBV28 with TRBJ1-2, with 9 bases lining up with TRBD1. This CDR3 comprises 15 residues. CDR1 is MDHEN, CDR2 SYDVKM, per germline. In DNA form, the CDR3 reads TGTGCCAGCAGTTCATCCCGGGACAGGGACTACGGCTACACCTTC. This codes for CASSSSRDRDYGYTF.

Only a few counts were recorded for this clone. Other DNA sequences in this sample translate to the same CDR3. The CDR3 DNA reads as TGTGCCAGCAGCGTAGGGCTAGCGGACTACAATGAGCAGTTCTTC. Amino acid sequence: CASSVGLADYNEQFF. This chain uses TRBV9 with TRBJ2-1, with 7 positions matching TRBD2. The CDR3 runs to 15 residues. Germline trimming cut 0 bases from V and 3 bases from J; bases unmatched to any gene: 3. CDR1 is SGDLS, CDR2 YYNGEE, per germline.

This chain links TRBV2 with TRBJ1-1; 7 nucleotides line up with TRBD1. J lost 4 bases, V lost 4 bases, and 6 bases had no gene match. The length of the CDR3 is 14 residues. Germline CDR1 and CDR2: SNHLY and FYNNEI. The CDR3 DNA reads as TGTGCCAGCAGTGGACAGGGCTTTAGCACTGAAGCTTTCTTT. Translated: CASSGQGFSTEAFF.

This clone was observed a handful of times. The V call is TRBV18, the J call TRBJ2-1; D is ambiguous. Trimming removed 2 bases from V and 7 bases from J, with 12 bases in between. This CDR3 is built from 14 residues. Looked up from germline, CDR1 is KGHSH and CDR2 is LQKENI. The CDR3 nucleotides are TGTGCCAGCTCACCATCGAACTCGGAGAATGAGCAGTTCTTC. It specifies CASSPSNSENEQFF.

The genes are TRBV14 and TRBJ2-1; 12 nucleotides line up with TRBD2. Germline V gives CDR1 SGHDN, CDR2 FVKESK. The CDR3 consists of 14 residues. Germline trimming cut 4 bases from V and 14 bases from J; bases unmatched to any gene: 9. Here the CDR3 reads CASSRSPSGRGEFF. CDR3 in DNA: TGTGCCAGCAGCCGGAGTCCTAGCGGGAGGGGGGAGTTCTTC.

The V gene is TRBV7-3, the J gene TRBJ2-1; TRBD2 matches at 7 bases. Looked up from germline, CDR1 is SGHTA and CDR2 is FQGTGA. Trimming took 7 bases from V and 5 from J; bases not matched to a gene: 8. This CDR3 is built from 14 residues. The CDR3 bases are TGTGCCAGCAAGCGGGACCGACTAGACAATGAGCAGTTCTTC. This encodes CASKRDRLDNEQFF.

The rearrangement uses TRBV29-1 and TRBJ1-2, with TRBD1 identical over 7 bases. The CDR3 is 12 amino acids. Germline V gene lookup returns CDR1 SQVTM and CDR2 ANQGSEA. V dropped 0 bases and J dropped 8; count of bases not matched to a gene: 3. The CDR3 sequence: CSVEDQGGGYTF. Here the CDR3 DNA reads TGCAGCGTTGAAGATCAGGGGGGCGGCTACACCTTC.

This clone turned up a few times. V and J are TRBV7-9 and TRBJ2-2; D gene unclear. Deletions cut 2 bases from V and 2 bases from J, with 9 bases between. Per the germline V gene, CDR1 is SEHNR and CDR2 is FQNEAQ (reference sequence). The CDR3 consists of 15 residues. CDR3 in amino acids: CASSLSAVNTGELFF. The DNA for the CDR3 is TGTGCCAGCAGCTTATCCGCGGTAAACACCGGGGAGCTGTTTTTT. The whole variable domain, remainder taken from reference TRBV7-9 and TRBJ2-2, is DTGVSQNPRHKITKRGQNVTFRCDPISEHNRLYWYRQTLGQGPEFLTYFQNEAQLEKSRLLSDRFSAERPKGSFSTLEIQRTEQGDSAMYLCASSLSAVNTGELFFGEGSRLTVL.

The chain recombines TRBV5-1 with TRBJ2-7; 7 nucleotides align to TRBD1. V shed 0 bases, J shed 5 bases, and the junction held 2 bases outside the gene matches. CDR3 length equals 13 residues. Germline V CDR1 and CDR2: SGHRS, YFSETQ. The CDR3 here is CASSLEGTDEQYF. CDR3 sequence (DNA): TGCGCCAGCAGCTTGGAGGGGACAGACGAGCAGTACTTC.

The V call is TRBV7-9, the J call TRBJ2-3; 12 bases agree with TRBD2. The V and J ends lost 3 bases and 4 bases, in that order; junction bases with no gene match: 5. The CDR3 runs to 16 residues. Per germline, CDR1 SEHNR and CDR2 FQNEAQ (reference sequence). The CDR3: CASSFTSGRSADTQYF. DNA for the CDR3: TGTGCCAGCAGCTTTACTAGCGGGAGGAGCGCAGATACGCAGTATTTT.

This clone has more than one count but fewer than ten. The rearrangement joins TRBV4-3 to TRBJ1-1; unclear D gene. V was cut by 0 bases and J by 4 bases, with 12 bases left in between. There are 15 residues in the CDR3. Per germline, CDR1 LGHNA and CDR2 YSLEER. In DNA form, the CDR3 reads TGCGCCAGCAGCCAAGACTTGTATTTCGGCACTGAAGCTTTCTTT. It yields the protein CASSQDLYFGTEAFF.

This clone was detected only a few times. The rearrangement links TRBV29-1 to TRBJ2-1, with a tentative D call TRBD1 (6 bases). The CDR3 consists of 11 residues. Between the trimmed V and J ends, which lost 7 bases and 8 bases, there was a span of 12 bases. From germline, CDR1 is SQVTM and CDR2 ANQGSEA. The chain's CDR3 is CSALNRDEQFF. The CDR3 nucleotides read TGCAGCGCCCTCAACAGGGATGAGCAGTTCTTC.

This clone showed up just a few times. This chain connects TRBV11-2 to TRBJ2-5, with D unresolved. Germline CDR1 SGHAT, CDR2 FQNNGV. The V gene lost 6 bases and the J gene lost 1 base, with 6 bases spanning the gap. This CDR3 has 12 residues. The CDR3 DNA reads TGTGCCAGCAGTTCGGGCCAAGAGACCCAGTACTTC. Translating gives CASSSGQETQYF. Full variable domain (remainder filled in from reference TRBV11-2 and TRBJ2-5): EAGVAQSPRYKIIEKRQSVAFWCNPISGHATLYWYQQILGQGPKLLIQFQNNGVVDDSQLPKDRFSAERLKGVDSTLKIQPAKLEDSAVYLCASSSGQETQYFGPGTRLLVL.

This rearrangement joins TRBV30 to TRBJ2-7; the match to TRBD1 covers 9 bases. Germline lookup yields CDR1 GTSNPN and CDR2 SVGIG (reference sequence). J lost 2 bases, V lost 2 bases, and 4 bases had no gene match. The CDR3 is made up of 14 amino acids. CDR3 sequence reads: CAWSHRQGAYEQYF. The CDR3 bases are TGTGCCTGGAGTCACAGACAGGGGGCCTACGAGCAGTACTTC.